The rows below give T cell receptor beta chains drawn from one sample of a study of blood T cell dynamics during melanoma immunotherapy. The protocol was immunoSEQ multiplex PCR, while the TCRdb copy is restricted to in-frame clones and leaves out a portion. This table has about 28,000 clones, over 70% appearing once. Sequencing used blood, obtained from a patient treated with checkpoint blockade. Receptor source: a human donor with melanoma. The CDR3 runs from the conserved cysteine through the conserved F or W. The D gene is left open where the match is weak. Expanded clones are given a class, and other clones once, few, many or no size at all.

TRBV10-2	.	.	TRBJ1-4	TGCGCCAGCAGTGAATGGGGGTCTAATGAAAAACTGTTTTTT	CASSEWGSNEKLFF
TRBV5-6	.	.	TRBJ1-1	TGTGCCAGCAGCTTCGGGGAATTCTTCGCAATAGGTGGGAACACTGAAGCTTTCTTT	CASSFGEFFAIGGNTEAFF
TRBV19	.	TRBD1	TRBJ2-4	TGTGCCAGTAGTACGACTCGGCAGGGGGTCTTTCAGTACTTC	CASSTTRQGVFQYF
TRBV28	.	TRBD1	TRBJ1-1	TGTGCCAGCAGTTCCCCCGGGACAGGGCGTCGCACTGAAGCTTTCTTT	CASSSPGTGRRTEAFF
TRBV10-3	.	.	TRBJ1-1	TGTGCCATCAGTGAATTGGGGGGTACTGAAGCTTTCTTT	CAISELGGTEAFF
TRBV7-8	.	.	TRBJ1-1	TGTGCCAGCAGCATAGGGCGAACGAACACTGAAGCTTTCTTT	CASSIGRTNTEAFF
TRBV19	.	.	TRBJ2-5	TGTGCCAGTAGTCTTTCTAGGGGGGCCCAAGAGACCCAGTACTTC	CASSLSRGAQETQYF
TRBV2	.	.	TRBJ2-6	TGTGCCAGCGGGGCGGGGGCAACTGGGGCCAACGTCCTGACTTTC	CASGAGATGANVLTF
TRBV2	.	.	TRBJ2-5	TGTGCCAGCAGTGGGGTACGACGGGGGGCGGCTCAAGAGACCCAGTACTTC	CASSGVRRGAAQETQYF
TRBV9	.	TRBD2	TRBJ2-1	TGTGCCAGCAGCGTAGCAGGGGCTACTAGCGGGAGGACGCACAATGAGCAGTTCTTC	CASSVAGATSGRTHNEQFF
TRBV10-3	few	.	TRBJ2-2	TGTGCCATCAGTGACGGTTCTAGGACCACCGGGGAGCTGTTTTTT	CAISDGSRTTGELFF
TRBV4-1	.	TRBD1	TRBJ2-7	TGCGCCAGCAGCCAAGAACAGGGGACCTACGAGCAGTACTTC	CASSQEQGTYEQYF
TRBV7-3	.	TRBD2	TRBJ2-3	TGTGCCAGCAGCTTGGGACTAGCGGGTTGGGATACGCAGTATTTT	CASSLGLAGWDTQYF
TRBV29-1	.	.	TRBJ2-2	TGCAGCGTTGTGGTCGGGGGCGACACCGGGGAGCTGTTTTTT	CSVVVGGDTGELFF
TRBV19	few	.	TRBJ1-1	TGTGCCAGTAGTCCAACAGGGAACACTGAAGCTTTCTTT	CASSPTGNTEAFF
TRBV7-2	once	.	TRBJ2-7	TGTGCCAGCAGCTTAGTTGGCGGGGATCCCTACGAGCAGTACTTC	CASSLVGGDPYEQYF
TRBV4-3	.	.	TRBJ1-1	TGCGCCAGCAGCATCCAAGGTCTGGGGAGGAACACTGAAGCTTTCTTT	CASSIQGLGRNTEAFF
TRBV20-1	.	.	TRBJ1-1	TGCAGTGAGCGGATGAACACTGAAGCTTTCTTT	CSERMNTEAFF
TRBV10-3	.	TRBD2	TRBJ2-3	TGTGCCATCAGTCGGACTAGGGGCACAGATACGCAGTATTTT	CAISRTRGTDTQYF
TRBV30	.	.	TRBJ1-5	TGTGCCTGGAGTGTATTCGGGGGGTTGGATCAGCCCCAGCATTTT	CAWSVFGGLDQPQHF
TRBV7-2	.	.	TRBJ2-1	TGTGCCAGCAGCAGGGACTCGTTATACAATGAGCAGTTCTTC	CASSRDSLYNEQFF
TRBV6-1	.	TRBD1	TRBJ2-6	TGTGCCAGCAGTGACCCGGGACAGCCCTCTGGGGCCAACGTCCTGACTTTC	CASSDPGQPSGANVLTF
TRBV11-3	.	TRBD2	TRBJ2-1	TGTGCCAGCAGCTTTCTGACGGGAGGGGTACTAAAATACAATGAGCAGTTCTTC	CASSFLTGGVLKYNEQFF
TRBV25-1	.	.	TRBJ2-1	TGTGCCAGCAGTGACCTCTCGGGCGATGAGCAGTTCTTC	CASSDLSGDEQFF
TRBV7-2	.	.	TRBJ2-7	TGTGCCAGCAGCCCCATCCGTATGTCCCCTGGGAGCCACGAGCAGTACTTC	CASSPIRMSPGSHEQYF
TRBV5-1	.	.	TRBJ2-3	TGCGCCAGCAGCTTGGAGACTAGGGAAGATACGCAGTATTTT	CASSLETREDTQYF
TRBV7-2	.	.	TRBJ2-3	TGTGCCAGCAGCCGGGACACACATACGCAGTATTTT	CASSRDTHTQYF
TRBV14	.	TRBD1	TRBJ2-3	TGTGCCAGCAGCCCCCGGACAGGGTTGGCTTCAGATACGCAGTATTTT	CASSPRTGLASDTQYF
TRBV6-1	.	TRBD1	TRBJ2-3	TGTGCCAGCAGTAGACAGGGCGGCACAGATACGCAGTATTTT	CASSRQGGTDTQYF
TRBV29-1	.	.	TRBJ2-7	TGCAGCGTTGGTAGCCAGGGTCTGGGGTCCTACGAGCAGTACTTC	CSVGSQGLGSYEQYF
TRBV2	.	.	TRBJ2-2	TGTGCCAGCTCGATCGACACCGGGGAGCTGTTTTTT	CASSIDTGELFF
TRBV6-1	once	.	TRBJ2-5	TGTGCCAGCAGTGATCGGGCGGGAAGGGGCTTAATAGAGACCCAGTACTTC	CASSDRAGRGLIETQYF
TRBV2	.	TRBD1	TRBJ2-3	TGTGCCAGCAGTACCGGACAGGACACGCAGTATTTT	CASSTGQDTQYF
TRBV6-1	.	TRBD1	TRBJ2-2	TGTGCCAGCAGTGCCAGGACAGGGCACACCGGGGAGCTGTTTTTT	CASSARTGHTGELFF
TRBV6-1	.	TRBD2	TRBJ2-3	TGTGCCAGCAGTGAAGTAGGGACTAGCGGGAGTTTCCCAGATACGCAGTATTTT	CASSEVGTSGSFPDTQYF